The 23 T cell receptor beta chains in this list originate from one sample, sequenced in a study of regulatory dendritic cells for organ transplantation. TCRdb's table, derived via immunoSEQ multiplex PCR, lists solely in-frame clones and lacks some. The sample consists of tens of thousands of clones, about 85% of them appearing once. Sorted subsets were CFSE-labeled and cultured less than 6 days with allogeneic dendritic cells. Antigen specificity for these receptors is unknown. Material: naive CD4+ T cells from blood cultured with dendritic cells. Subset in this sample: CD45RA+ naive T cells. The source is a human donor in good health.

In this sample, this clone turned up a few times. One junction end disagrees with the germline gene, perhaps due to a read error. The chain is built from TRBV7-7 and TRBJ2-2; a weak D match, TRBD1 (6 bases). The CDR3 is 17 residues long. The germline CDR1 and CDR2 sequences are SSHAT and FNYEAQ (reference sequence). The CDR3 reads CASSRDTLLLNTGELFF. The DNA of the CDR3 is TGTGCTAGCAGCAGGGACACTTTGCTACTGAACACCGGGGAGCTGTTTTTT.

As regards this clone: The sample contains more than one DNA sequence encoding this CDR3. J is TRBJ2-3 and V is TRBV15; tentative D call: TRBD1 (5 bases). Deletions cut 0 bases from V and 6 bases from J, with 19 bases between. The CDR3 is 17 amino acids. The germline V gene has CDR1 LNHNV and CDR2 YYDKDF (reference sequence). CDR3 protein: CATSRDNLAGKSDTQYF. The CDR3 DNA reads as TGTGCCACCAGCAGAGATAATTTGGCAGGGAAGAGCGATACGCAGTATTTT.

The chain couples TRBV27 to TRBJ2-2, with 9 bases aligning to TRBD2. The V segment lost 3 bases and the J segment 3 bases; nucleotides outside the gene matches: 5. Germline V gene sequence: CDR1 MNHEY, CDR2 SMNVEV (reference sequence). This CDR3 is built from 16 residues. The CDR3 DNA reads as TGTGCCAGCAGTTTTGCGACTAGCGGATACACCGGGGAGCTGTTTTTT. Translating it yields CASSFATSGYTGELFF.

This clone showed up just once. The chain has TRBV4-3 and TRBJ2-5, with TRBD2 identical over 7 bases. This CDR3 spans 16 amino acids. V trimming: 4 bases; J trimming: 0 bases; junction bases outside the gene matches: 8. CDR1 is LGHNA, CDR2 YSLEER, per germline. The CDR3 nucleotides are TGCGCCAGCAGCCCATCAGCGGGGTCGTACCAAGAGACCCAGTACTTC. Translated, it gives CASSPSAGSYQETQYF.

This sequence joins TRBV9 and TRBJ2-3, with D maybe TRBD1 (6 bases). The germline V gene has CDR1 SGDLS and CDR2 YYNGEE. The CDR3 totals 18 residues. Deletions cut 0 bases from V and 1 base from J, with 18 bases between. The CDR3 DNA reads TGTGCCAGCAGCGTAGGGGGGCTTCCGGGATTGCGCACAGATACGCAGTATTTT. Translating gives CASSVGGLPGLRTDTQYF.

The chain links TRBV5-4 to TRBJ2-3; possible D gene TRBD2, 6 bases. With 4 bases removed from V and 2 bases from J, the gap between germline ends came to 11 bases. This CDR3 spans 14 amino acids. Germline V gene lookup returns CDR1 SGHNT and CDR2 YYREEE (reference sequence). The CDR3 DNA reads TGTGCCAGCAGCCAGGGACTTCTCACAGATACGCAGTATTTT. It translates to CASSQGLLTDTQYF.

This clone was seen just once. The CDR3 spells CAWSASLRDPNYGYTF. Here the CDR3 DNA reads TGTGCCTGGAGTGCAAGTCTTAGGGACCCTAACTATGGCTACACCTTC. This chain uses TRBV30 with TRBJ1-2; possible D gene TRBD1, 5 bases. The CDR3 length is 16 residues. Trimming pared 1 base from V and 0 bases from J, leaving 15 bases between. Germline lookup yields CDR1 GTSNPN and CDR2 SVGIG (reference sequence).

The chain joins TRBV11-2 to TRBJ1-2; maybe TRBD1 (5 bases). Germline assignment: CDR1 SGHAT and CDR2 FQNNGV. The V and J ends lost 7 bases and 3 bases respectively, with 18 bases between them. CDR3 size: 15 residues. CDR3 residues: CASNSLRQPDYGYTF. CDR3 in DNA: TGTGCCAGCAACTCGTTACGACAGCCTGACTATGGCTACACCTTC.

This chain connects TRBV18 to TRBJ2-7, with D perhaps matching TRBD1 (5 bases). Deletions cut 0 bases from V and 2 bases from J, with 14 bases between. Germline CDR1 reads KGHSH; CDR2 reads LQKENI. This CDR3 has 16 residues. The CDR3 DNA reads TGTGCCAGCTCACCACCCCAAGGGGCCCTCACCTACGAGCAGTACTTC. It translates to CASSPPQGALTYEQYF.

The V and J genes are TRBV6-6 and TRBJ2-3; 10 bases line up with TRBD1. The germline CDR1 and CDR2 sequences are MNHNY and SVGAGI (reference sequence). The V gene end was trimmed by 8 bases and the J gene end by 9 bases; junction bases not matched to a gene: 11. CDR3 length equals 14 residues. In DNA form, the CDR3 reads TGTGCCAGCGAACCGGGACAGGGGAAGGAGACGCAGTATTTT. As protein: CASEPGQGKETQYF.

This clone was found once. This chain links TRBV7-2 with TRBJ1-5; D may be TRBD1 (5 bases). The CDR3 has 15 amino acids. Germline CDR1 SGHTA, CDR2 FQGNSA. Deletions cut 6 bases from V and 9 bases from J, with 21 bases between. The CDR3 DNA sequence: TGTGCCAGCAGGGGAGGGACCGACAGCTTGTGGCCCCAGCATTTT. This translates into CASRGGTDSLWPQHF.

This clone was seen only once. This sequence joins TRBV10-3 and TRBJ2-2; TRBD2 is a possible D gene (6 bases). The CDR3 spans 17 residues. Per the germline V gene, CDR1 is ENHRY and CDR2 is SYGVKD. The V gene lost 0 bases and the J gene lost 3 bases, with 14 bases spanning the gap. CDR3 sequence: CAISESMGLAHTGELFF. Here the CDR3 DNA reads TGTGCCATCAGTGAGTCGATGGGCCTAGCGCACACCGGGGAGCTGTTTTTT.

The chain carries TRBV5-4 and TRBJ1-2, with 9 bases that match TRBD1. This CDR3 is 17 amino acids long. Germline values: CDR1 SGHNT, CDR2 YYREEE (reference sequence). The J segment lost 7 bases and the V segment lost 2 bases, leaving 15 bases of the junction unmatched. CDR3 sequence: CASSFPGQGRLNGGYTF. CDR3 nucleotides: TGTGCCAGCAGCTTTCCGGGACAGGGACGCTTAAACGGTGGCTACACCTTC. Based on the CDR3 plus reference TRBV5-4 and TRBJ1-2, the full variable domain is ETGVTQSPTHLIKTRGQQVTLRCSSQSGHNTVSWYQQALGQGPQFIFQYYREEENGRGNFPPRFSGLQFPNYSSELNVNALELDDSALYLCASSFPGQGRLNGGYTFGSGTRLTVV.

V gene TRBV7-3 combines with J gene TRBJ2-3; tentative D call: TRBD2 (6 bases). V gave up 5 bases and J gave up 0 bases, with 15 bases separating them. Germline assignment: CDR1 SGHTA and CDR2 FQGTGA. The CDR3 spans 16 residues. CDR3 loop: CASSPGSGTSTDTQYF. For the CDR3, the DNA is TGTGCCAGCAGCCCCGGGTCAGGGACTAGCACAGATACGCAGTATTTT.

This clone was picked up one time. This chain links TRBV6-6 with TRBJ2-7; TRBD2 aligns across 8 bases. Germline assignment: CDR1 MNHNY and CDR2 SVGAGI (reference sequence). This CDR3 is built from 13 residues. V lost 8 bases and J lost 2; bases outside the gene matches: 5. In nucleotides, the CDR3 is TGTGCCAGCGCGCGGCGGGGGGCCTACGAGCAGTACTTC. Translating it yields CASARRGAYEQYF.

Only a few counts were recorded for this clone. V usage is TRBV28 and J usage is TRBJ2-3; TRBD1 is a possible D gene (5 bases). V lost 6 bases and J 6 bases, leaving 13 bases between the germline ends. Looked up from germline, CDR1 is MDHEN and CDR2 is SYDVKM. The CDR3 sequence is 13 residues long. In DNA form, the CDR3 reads TGTGCCAGCAGGCCAGGGTGGTGGGATACGCAGTATTTT. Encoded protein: CASRPGWWDTQYF.

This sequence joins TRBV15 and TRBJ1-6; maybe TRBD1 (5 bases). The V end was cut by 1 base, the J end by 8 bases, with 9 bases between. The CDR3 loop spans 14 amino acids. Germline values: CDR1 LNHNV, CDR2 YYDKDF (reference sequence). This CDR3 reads CATSRGIRDSPLHF. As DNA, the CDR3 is TGTGCCACCAGCAGAGGAATCAGGGATTCACCCCTCCACTTT.

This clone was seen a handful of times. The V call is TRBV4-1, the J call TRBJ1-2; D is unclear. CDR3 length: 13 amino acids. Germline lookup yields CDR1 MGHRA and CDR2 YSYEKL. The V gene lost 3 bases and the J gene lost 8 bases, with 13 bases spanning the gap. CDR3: CASSQDMDLGYTF. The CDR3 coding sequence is TGCGCCAGCAGCCAGGATATGGACCTGGGCTACACCTTC.

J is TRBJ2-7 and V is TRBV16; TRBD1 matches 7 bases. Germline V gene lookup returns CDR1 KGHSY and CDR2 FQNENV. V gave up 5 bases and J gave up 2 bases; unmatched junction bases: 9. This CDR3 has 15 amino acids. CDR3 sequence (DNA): TGTGCCAGCAGCTCCAAACAGGGGTCCACCTACGAGCAGTACTTC. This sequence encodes CASSSKQGSTYEQYF. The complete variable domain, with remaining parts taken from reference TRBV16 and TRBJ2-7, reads GEEVAQTPKHLVRGEGQKAKLYCAPIKGHSYVFWYQQVLKNEFKFLISFQNENVFDETGMPKERFSAKCLPNSPCSLEIQATKLEDSAVYFCASSSKQGSTYEQYFGPGTRLTVT.

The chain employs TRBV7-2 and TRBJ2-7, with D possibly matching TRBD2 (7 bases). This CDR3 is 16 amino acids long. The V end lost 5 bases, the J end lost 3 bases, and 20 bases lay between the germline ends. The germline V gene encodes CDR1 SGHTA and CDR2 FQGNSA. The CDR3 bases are TGTGCCAGCAGCCGTTGGGGGGCGGGAGAGAGCTACGAGCAGTACTTC. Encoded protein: CASSRWGAGESYEQYF.

CDR3: CATSRDPRDYGYTF. The CDR3 DNA reads as TGTGCCACCAGCAGAGATCCCCGGGACTATGGCTACACCTTC. The chain combines TRBV15 with TRBJ1-2; D is unresolved. Deletions cut 0 bases from V and 3 bases from J, with 8 bases between. Germline CDR1 reads LNHNV; CDR2 reads YYDKDF (reference sequence). The CDR3 length is 14 residues.

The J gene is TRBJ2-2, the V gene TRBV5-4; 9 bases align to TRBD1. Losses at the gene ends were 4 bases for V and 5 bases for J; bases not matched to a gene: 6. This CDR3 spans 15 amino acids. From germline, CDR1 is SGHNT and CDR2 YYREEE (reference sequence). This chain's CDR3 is CASSPGTGWTGELFF. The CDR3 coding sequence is TGTGCCAGCAGCCCGGGGACAGGGTGGACCGGGGAGCTGTTTTTT.

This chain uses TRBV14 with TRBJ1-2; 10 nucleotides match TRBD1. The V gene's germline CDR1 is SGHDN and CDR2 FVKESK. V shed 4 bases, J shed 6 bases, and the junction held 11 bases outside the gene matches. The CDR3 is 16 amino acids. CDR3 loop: CASSPPVTGTGDGYTF. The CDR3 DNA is TGTGCCAGCAGCCCTCCGGTGACCGGGACAGGGGATGGCTACACCTTC.